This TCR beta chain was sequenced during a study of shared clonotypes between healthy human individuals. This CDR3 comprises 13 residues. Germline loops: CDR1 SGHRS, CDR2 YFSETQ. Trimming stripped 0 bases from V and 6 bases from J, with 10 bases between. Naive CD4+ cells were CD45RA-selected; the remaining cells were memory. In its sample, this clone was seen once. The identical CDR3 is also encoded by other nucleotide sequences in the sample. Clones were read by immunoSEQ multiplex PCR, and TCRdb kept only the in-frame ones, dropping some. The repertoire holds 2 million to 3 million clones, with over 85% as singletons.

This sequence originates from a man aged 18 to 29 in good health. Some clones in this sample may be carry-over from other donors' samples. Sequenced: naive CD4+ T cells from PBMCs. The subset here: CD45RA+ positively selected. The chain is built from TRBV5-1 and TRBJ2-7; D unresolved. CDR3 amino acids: CASSLVPGGEQYF. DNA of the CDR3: TGCGCCAGCAGCTTGGTTCCGGGCGGCGAGCAGTACTTC.